These T cell receptor beta chains were read from a single sample in a study of T cell changes during pregnancy in multiple sclerosis. Produced via immunoSEQ multiplex PCR; TCRdb's table is partial and in-frame only. The repertoire holds roughly 59,000 clones, with about 94% as singletons. The input for sequencing was CD4+ T cells from peripheral blood mononuclear cells, taken before pregnancy. These receptors all come from a female donor with multiple sclerosis, enrolled in a pregnancy study. The CDR3 runs from the conserved cysteine through the conserved F or W. D genes are given only for firm matches. Clone sizes are given selectively: once, few, many, or a class where the clone is expanded.

d_gene: TRBD1; v_gene: TRBV7-2; abundance: -; j_gene: TRBJ1-2; CDR3aa: CASSLGGTGSSYGYTF; CDR3nt: TGTGCCAGCAGCTTAGGAGGGACAGGCTCTTCTTATGGCTACACCTTC
d_gene: -; v_gene: TRBV11-3; abundance: -; j_gene: TRBJ2-5; CDR3aa: CASSFGAVGETQYF; CDR3nt: TGTGCCAGCAGCTTTGGGGCGGTTGGAGAGACCCAGTACTTC
d_gene: -; v_gene: TRBV9; abundance: -; j_gene: TRBJ2-1; CDR3aa: CASSVASSYNEQFF; CDR3nt: TGTGCCAGCAGCGTGGCTAGCTCCTACAATGAGCAGTTCTTC
d_gene: TRBD2; v_gene: TRBV7-6; abundance: -; j_gene: TRBJ2-1; CDR3aa: CASSLAGSASGTYDEQFF; CDR3nt: TGTGCCAGCAGCTTAGCGGGTAGTGCTAGCGGGACCTACGATGAGCAGTTCTTC
d_gene: TRBD1; v_gene: TRBV28; abundance: few; j_gene: TRBJ1-1; CDR3aa: CASSMDRGARTEAFF; CDR3nt: TGTGCCAGCAGTATGGACAGGGGTGCGCGGACTGAAGCTTTCTTT
d_gene: TRBD1; v_gene: TRBV6-5; abundance: -; j_gene: TRBJ1-1; CDR3aa: CASSSGQGVGTEAFF; CDR3nt: TGTGCCAGCAGTTCTGGACAGGGGGTTGGCACTGAAGCTTTCTTT
d_gene: TRBD1; v_gene: TRBV10-3; abundance: -; j_gene: TRBJ2-5; CDR3aa: CAISLRQGAGETQYF; CDR3nt: TGTGCCATCAGCCTAAGACAGGGGGCTGGAGAGACCCAGTACTTC
d_gene: TRBD2; v_gene: TRBV4-2; abundance: -; j_gene: TRBJ2-3; CDR3aa: CASSQGPGREGADTQYF; CDR3nt: TGTGCCAGCAGCCAAGGCCCTGGGCGGGAGGGCGCAGATACGCAGTATTTT
d_gene: TRBD1; v_gene: TRBV29-1; abundance: once; j_gene: TRBJ2-5; CDR3aa: CSADQGAGETQYF; CDR3nt: TGCAGCGCCGACCAGGGGGCAGGGGAGACCCAGTACTTC
d_gene: TRBD2; v_gene: TRBV11-3; abundance: -; j_gene: TRBJ2-7; CDR3aa: CASSLGTGTSGYEQYF; CDR3nt: TGTGCCAGCAGCTTAGGGACCGGGACTAGCGGATACGAGCAGTACTTC
d_gene: TRBD1; v_gene: TRBV28; abundance: -; j_gene: TRBJ2-7; CDR3aa: CASSSPGQGLSYEQYF; CDR3nt: TGTGCCAGCAGTTCTCCGGGACAGGGCCTTTCCTACGAGCAGTACTTC
d_gene: -; v_gene: TRBV28; abundance: -; j_gene: TRBJ2-7; CDR3aa: CASSLQGLAYEQYF; CDR3nt: TGTGCCAGCAGTTTACAGGGCCTTGCCTACGAGCAGTACTTC
d_gene: TRBD2; v_gene: TRBV6-4; abundance: -; j_gene: TRBJ2-2; CDR3aa: CASSVYAGGKTGELFF; CDR3nt: TGTGCCAGCAGTGTATATGCGGGAGGAAAGACCGGGGAGCTGTTTTTT
d_gene: TRBD1; v_gene: TRBV18; abundance: -; j_gene: TRBJ1-1; CDR3aa: CASSPGQVMNTEAFF; CDR3nt: TGTGCCAGCTCACCAGGACAGGTCATGAACACTGAAGCTTTCTTT
d_gene: -; v_gene: TRBV5-1; abundance: -; j_gene: TRBJ2-7; CDR3aa: CASSRSSGVGYEQYF; CDR3nt: TGCGCCAGCAGCCGGAGCTCGGGAGTAGGCTACGAGCAGTACTTC
d_gene: TRBD2; v_gene: TRBV7-2; abundance: once; j_gene: TRBJ2-2; CDR3aa: CASSLSGREDRELFF; CDR3nt: TGTGCCAGCAGCCTCAGCGGGAGGGAGGACCGGGAGCTGTTTTTT
d_gene: TRBD2; v_gene: TRBV7-8; abundance: -; j_gene: TRBJ2-7; CDR3aa: CASSSRLAGTSYEQYF; CDR3nt: TGTGCCAGCAGCTCCCGACTAGCGGGTACCTCCTACGAGCAGTACTTC
d_gene: TRBD1; v_gene: TRBV27; abundance: -; j_gene: TRBJ2-1; CDR3aa: CASSPLFGTGADEQFF; CDR3nt: TGTGCCAGCAGTCCACTCTTCGGGACAGGGGCCGATGAGCAGTTCTTC
d_gene: -; v_gene: TRBV20-1; abundance: -; j_gene: TRBJ1-2; CDR3aa: CSAEGIFGYTF; CDR3nt: TGCAGTGCTGAGGGAATCTTTGGCTACACCTTC
d_gene: TRBD2; v_gene: TRBV7-3; abundance: -; j_gene: TRBJ2-4; CDR3aa: CASSLGGTSVAKNIQYF; CDR3nt: TGTGCCAGCAGCTTAGGCGGGACTAGCGTGGCCAAAAACATTCAGTACTTC
d_gene: TRBD2; v_gene: TRBV7-6; abundance: -; j_gene: TRBJ2-3; CDR3aa: CASSPPSGGLSPTQYF; CDR3nt: TGTGCCAGCAGCCCCCCTAGCGGGGGCCTTTCCCCTACGCAGTATTTT
d_gene: TRBD2; v_gene: TRBV4-1; abundance: -; j_gene: TRBJ2-3; CDR3aa: CASSQGGGSLGDTQYF; CDR3nt: TGCGCCAGCAGCCAAGGGGGCGGGAGCCTTGGAGATACGCAGTATTTT
d_gene: -; v_gene: TRBV20-1; abundance: -; j_gene: TRBJ1-1; CDR3aa: CSGGFTEAFF; CDR3nt: TGCAGTGGCGGGTTTACTGAAGCTTTCTTT
d_gene: -; v_gene: TRBV9; abundance: -; j_gene: TRBJ2-5; CDR3aa: CASSLGQNSYQETQYF; CDR3nt: TGTGCCAGCAGCCTCGGACAGAATTCGTACCAAGAGACCCAGTACTTC
d_gene: -; v_gene: TRBV14; abundance: -; j_gene: TRBJ2-7; CDR3aa: CASSATGLPYEQYF; CDR3nt: TGTGCCAGCAGCGCAACGGGTCTTCCCTACGAGCAGTACTTC
d_gene: -; v_gene: TRBV6-5; abundance: -; j_gene: TRBJ1-1; CDR3aa: CASSYTGSLTEAFF; CDR3nt: TGTGCCAGCAGTTACACGGGATCGCTGACTGAAGCTTTCTTT
d_gene: TRBD2; v_gene: TRBV7-3; abundance: -; j_gene: TRBJ2-1; CDR3aa: CASSAQPGLAGSEQFF; CDR3nt: TGTGCCAGCAGCGCCCAGCCCGGACTAGCGGGAAGTGAGCAGTTCTTC
d_gene: TRBD1; v_gene: TRBV6-6; abundance: -; j_gene: TRBJ2-7; CDR3aa: CASSRQGSLEQYF; CDR3nt: TGTGCCAGCAGTAGACAGGGATCCCTCGAGCAGTACTTC
d_gene: TRBD1; v_gene: TRBV6-1; abundance: -; j_gene: TRBJ1-1; CDR3aa: CASSVAGTANTEAFF; CDR3nt: TGTGCCAGCAGTGTTGCCGGGACAGCGAACACTGAAGCTTTCTTT
d_gene: -; v_gene: TRBV5-1; abundance: -; j_gene: TRBJ2-2; CDR3aa: CASSLVFNTGPGELFF; CDR3nt: TGCGCCAGCAGCTTGGTTTTTAATACAGGGCCCGGGGAGCTGTTTTTT
d_gene: -; v_gene: TRBV6-7; abundance: -; j_gene: TRBJ1-5; CDR3aa: CASRPQPRESNQPQHF; CDR3nt: TGTGCCAGCAGGCCTCAACCCAGGGAAAGCAATCAGCCCCAGCATTTT
d_gene: -; v_gene: TRBV6-6; abundance: -; j_gene: TRBJ1-5; CDR3aa: CASSYFSGRDQPQHF; CDR3nt: TGTGCCAGCAGTTACTTCAGTGGGCGCGACCAGCCCCAGCATTTT
d_gene: TRBD1; v_gene: TRBV28; abundance: few; j_gene: TRBJ1-3; CDR3aa: CASSFFETGRNTIYF; CDR3nt: TGTGCCAGCAGTTTCTTCGAGACAGGGCGAAACACCATATATTTT
d_gene: TRBD2; v_gene: TRBV5-4; abundance: -; j_gene: TRBJ2-3; CDR3aa: CASSRGGARDTQYF; CDR3nt: TGTGCCAGCAGCCGGGGGGGGGCCCGAGATACGCAGTATTTT
d_gene: TRBD2; v_gene: TRBV7-2; abundance: -; j_gene: TRBJ2-7; CDR3aa: CASSLPGGDYEQYF; CDR3nt: TGTGCCAGCAGCCTCCCGGGGGGGGACTACGAGCAGTACTTC
d_gene: TRBD2; v_gene: TRBV28; abundance: -; j_gene: TRBJ2-5; CDR3aa: CASGGSIGETQYF; CDR3nt: TGTGCCAGCGGCGGGAGCATCGGAGAGACCCAGTACTTC
d_gene: -; v_gene: TRBV7-3; abundance: few; j_gene: TRBJ1-1; CDR3aa: CASRPGGSTEAFF; CDR3nt: TGTGCCAGCAGGCCGGGGGGTTCCACTGAAGCTTTCTTT
d_gene: -; v_gene: TRBV11-3; abundance: once; j_gene: TRBJ2-7; CDR3aa: CASSPGLYEQYF; CDR3nt: TGTGCCAGCAGCCCGGGACTCTACGAGCAGTACTTC
d_gene: -; v_gene: TRBV7-2; abundance: -; j_gene: TRBJ2-1; CDR3aa: CASSLGLWGYDSEQFF; CDR3nt: TGTGCCAGCAGCTTAGGCCTGTGGGGCTACGACAGTGAGCAGTTCTTC
d_gene: -; v_gene: TRBV5-6; abundance: -; j_gene: TRBJ1-1; CDR3aa: CASSPGGGLTEAFF; CDR3nt: TGTGCCAGCAGCCCTGGGGGGGGCCTCACTGAAGCTTTCTTT
d_gene: -; v_gene: TRBV6-5; abundance: -; j_gene: TRBJ1-5; CDR3aa: CASSYSGQGNQPQHF; CDR3nt: TGTGCCAGCAGTTACTCGGGGCAGGGGAATCAGCCCCAGCATTTT
d_gene: TRBD2; v_gene: TRBV11-2; abundance: -; j_gene: TRBJ2-1; CDR3aa: CASSVTSGSYEQFF; CDR3nt: TGTGCCAGCAGCGTGACTAGCGGGAGCTATGAGCAGTTCTTC
d_gene: TRBD2; v_gene: TRBV18; abundance: -; j_gene: TRBJ2-7; CDR3aa: CASSLSTSGRGYEQYF; CDR3nt: TGTGCCAGCTCACTATCGACTAGCGGGAGGGGGTACGAGCAGTACTTC
d_gene: TRBD2; v_gene: TRBV7-9; abundance: -; j_gene: TRBJ2-1; CDR3aa: CASSRGLAGGNEQFF; CDR3nt: TGTGCCAGCAGTAGGGGACTAGCGGGGGGTAATGAGCAGTTCTTC